A selection of T cell receptor beta chains follows, all from one sample in a study of blood T cell repertoires in COVID-19. Sequenced by immunoSEQ multiplex PCR; TCRdb stores in-frame clones only, minus some. The sample has about 190,000 clones, over 75% seen once; the top ten hold approximately 26%. Sequenced material: peripheral blood. The receptors derive from a woman in her seventies with acute or convalescent COVID-19. The CDR3 runs from the conserved cysteine through the conserved F or W. The order of the fields is V gene, clone size, J gene, D gene, CDR3 protein, CDR3 DNA. D genes are given only for firm matches. Clone size, where shown, is once, few, many, or a class for clones that have expanded.

TRBV6-1	-	TRBJ1-5	-	CASSETRVPQPQHF	TGTGCCAGCAGTGAAACCAGGGTGCCTCAGCCCCAGCATTTT
TRBV2	once	TRBJ2-3	TRBD2	CASSALGTSGTTDTQYF	TGTGCCAGCAGTGCGCTGGGGACTAGCGGTACCACAGATACGCAGTATTTT
TRBV11-3	-	TRBJ2-1	TRBD2	CASSPGTSGSSWNEQFF	TGTGCCAGCAGCCCGGGGACTAGCGGGAGTAGTTGGAATGAGCAGTTCTTC
TRBV5-1	-	TRBJ2-5	TRBD2	CASSQGTSGIQETQYF	TGCGCCAGCAGCCAAGGGACTAGCGGGATTCAAGAGACCCAGTACTTC
TRBV19	-	TRBJ1-6	-	CASSAERRSPLHF	TGTGCCAGTAGTGCGGAAAGAAGGTCACCCCTCCACTTT
TRBV3-1/TRBV3-2	-	TRBJ2-1	TRBD2	CASSPGTSGRDRDEQFF	TGTGCCAGCAGCCCCGGGACTAGCGGGAGGGATAGGGATGAGCAGTTCTTC
TRBV6-6	-	TRBJ2-5	TRBD1	CAIRRNGQEETQYF	TGTGCCATTCGGAGGAACGGACAGGAAGAGACCCAGTACTTC
TRBV19	few	TRBJ1-5	-	CASSIDPGGIQPQHF	TGTGCCAGTAGTATAGATCCGGGGGGCATTCAGCCCCAGCATTTT
TRBV6-5	-	TRBJ2-3	-	CASSFTRPDTDTQYF	TGTGCCAGCAGTTTCACCCGTCCAGACACAGATACGCAGTATTTT
TRBV27	-	TRBJ2-7	-	CASSIHERGPYEQYF	TGTGCCAGCAGCATCCATGAGCGTGGTCCCTACGAGCAGTACTTC
TRBV12-5	-	TRBJ2-2	TRBD1	CASGLVQGPAGELFF	TGTGCTAGTGGTTTGGTACAGGGGCCGGCCGGGGAGCTGTTTTTT
TRBV2	-	TRBJ1-1	TRBD1	CASRPTGGTEAFF	TGTGCCAGCAGACCTACAGGGGGCACTGAAGCTTTCTTT
TRBV6-6	-	TRBJ2-7	TRBD2	CASNREGLGTSGSYEQYF	TGTGCCAGCAATCGTGAGGGGTTAGGGACTAGCGGCTCCTACGAGCAGTACTTC
TRBV19	-	TRBJ2-7	-	CASAEQGIGSYEQYF	TGTGCCAGTGCGGAGCAGGGTATTGGGTCCTACGAGCAGTACTTC
TRBV7-9	-	TRBJ2-3	-	CASSLEQGIGTDTQYF	TGTGCCAGCAGCTTAGAACAGGGTATTGGCACAGATACGCAGTATTTT
TRBV30	-	TRBJ1-3	-	CAWSIRPGNTIYF	TGTGCCTGGAGTATCCGTCCTGGAAACACCATATATTTT
TRBV5-1	-	TRBJ2-7	TRBD1	CASSLTWNRDRGFYEQYF	TGCGCCAGCAGCTTAACTTGGAACCGGGACAGGGGGTTCTACGAGCAGTACTTC
TRBV6-1	-	TRBJ1-2	-	CASSEVPDSPEGYTF	TGTGCCAGCAGTGAAGTTCCAGACTCCCCGGAGGGCTACACCTTC
TRBV6-4	-	TRBJ2-2	-	CASSDSTTENTGELFF	TGTGCCAGCAGTGACTCGACGACAGAAAACACCGGGGAGCTGTTTTTT
TRBV2	few	TRBJ1-1	-	CASSPDRNSLF	TGTGCCAGCAGTCCCGACAGAAACTCTCTCTTT
TRBV11-1	once	TRBJ2-1	TRBD2	CASSSTSADYNEQFF	TGTGCCAGCAGCAGTACTAGCGCCGACTACAATGAGCAGTTCTTC
TRBV3-1/TRBV3-2	-	TRBJ1-6	TRBD1	CASSLGQGVESPLHF	TGTGCCAGCAGCTTGGGACAGGGAGTTGAGTCACCCCTCCACTTT
TRBV5-8	-	TRBJ1-6	TRBD1	CASSLQGRNSPLHF	TGTGCCAGCAGCTTACAGGGGCGGAATTCACCCCTCCACTTT
TRBV2	-	TRBJ1-5	-	CASSDRVGRNQPQHF	TGTGCCAGCAGTGACCGTGTCGGTCGCAATCAGCCCCAGCATTTT
TRBV6-5	-	TRBJ1-5	TRBD1	CASTVDRGFVQPQHF	TGTGCCAGCACCGTGGACAGGGGTTTTGTTCAGCCCCAGCATTTT
TRBV5-1	few	TRBJ2-5	-	CASAPGGAAGRETQYF	TGCGCCAGCGCCCCTGGAGGTGCGGCAGGCCGTGAGACCCAGTACTTC
TRBV7-2	once	TRBJ2-3	TRBD1	CASSLTGGTDTQYF	TGTGCCAGCAGCTTAACAGGGGGCACAGATACGCAGTATTTT
TRBV7-6	-	TRBJ2-3	-	CASSLMGQGGTDTQYF	TGTGCCAGCAGCTTGATGGGGCAGGGTGGGACAGATACGCAGTATTTT
TRBV2	-	TRBJ1-2	TRBD1	CASSGQGYGYTF	TGTGCCAGCAGTGGACAGGGCTATGGCTACACCTTC
TRBV6-1	-	TRBJ1-1	-	CASSEKGRGHTEAFF	TGTGCCAGCAGTGAAAAGGGCAGGGGTCACACTGAAGCTTTCTTT
TRBV29-1	-	TRBJ1-1	-	CSSSLNTEAFF	TGCAGCTCGAGCCTCAACACTGAAGCTTTCTTT
TRBV7-2	few	TRBJ1-1	-	CASSLWTVMNTEAFF	TGTGCCAGCAGCTTATGGACAGTCATGAACACTGAAGCTTTCTTT
TRBV18	-	TRBJ1-5	-	CASSPRGGDQPQHF	TGTGCCAGCTCGCCCCGGGGGGGCGATCAGCCCCAGCATTTT
TRBV27	-	TRBJ1-4	-	CASSFRRGNEKLFF	TGTGCCAGCAGTTTCCGCAGGGGAAATGAAAAACTGTTTTTT
TRBV11-2	few	TRBJ2-7	-	CASSLGGTGSYEQYF	TGTGCCAGCAGCTTGGGAGGTACCGGCTCCTACGAGCAGTACTTC
TRBV3-1/TRBV3-2	once	TRBJ2-7	-	CASSQGLAYEQYF	TGTGCCAGCAGCCAGGGACTCGCCTACGAGCAGTACTTC
TRBV6-1	few	TRBJ1-2	-	CASSETGRAEYGYTF	TGTGCCAGCAGTGAAACGGGCAGGGCAGAGTATGGCTACACCTTC
TRBV2	-	TRBJ1-6	TRBD1	CASSITGERNNSPLHF	TGTGCCAGCAGTATCACAGGGGAGAGGAATAATTCACCCCTCCACTTT
TRBV2	few	TRBJ1-6	TRBD1	CASRDSHGQGESPLHF	TGTGCCAGCAGAGACTCTCACGGACAGGGGGAGTCACCCCTCCACTTT
TRBV10-1	-	TRBJ2-3	TRBD1	CASSKGQGLDTQYF	TGCGCCAGCAGTAAAGGACAGGGTTTGGATACGCAGTATTTT
TRBV24-1	few	TRBJ2-7	TRBD1	CATRTGEYEQYF	TGTGCCACCAGGACAGGGGAGTACGAGCAGTACTTC
TRBV7-2	-	TRBJ2-3	-	CASSLLGVTDTQYF	TGTGCCAGCAGCTTACTGGGAGTTACAGATACGCAGTATTTT
TRBV19	few	TRBJ1-3	-	CASSVQFSGNTIYF	TGTGCCAGTAGCGTACAATTCTCTGGAAACACCATATATTTT
TRBV27	-	TRBJ2-1	-	CASSLEAANEQFF	TGTGCCAGCAGTTTAGAAGCCGCCAATGAGCAGTTCTTC
TRBV2	-	TRBJ1-2	TRBD1	CASAELTGGTSGYTF	TGTGCCAGCGCGGAGTTGACAGGGGGCACGAGTGGCTACACCTTC
TRBV14	-	TRBJ1-6	-	CASSQTRQGNSPLHF	TGTGCCAGCAGCCAAACTCGGCAGGGCAATTCACCCCTCCACTTT
TRBV30	-	TRBJ2-1	-	CARGNRGSYNEQFF	TGTGCCCGAGGAAACCGGGGCTCCTACAATGAGCAGTTCTTC
TRBV2	-	TRBJ2-1	TRBD2	CASSGAPAAGEREGLRRNYNEQFF	TGTGCCAGCAGTGGAGCGCCGGCCGCTGGGGAGCGGGAGGGCCTTAGACGCAACTACAATGAGCAGTTCTTC